This T cell receptor beta chain appears in the sequencing data of a study of identical twins' blood T cells. Whole-study context: About 50 million reads covered roughly six alpha-chain and roughly six beta-chain libraries.

CDR3 length: 16 amino acids. After removal of 3 bases from V and 0 bases from J, the junction contained 6 bases not matched to a gene. Germline assignment: CDR1 SGDLS and CDR2 YYNGEE. TCRdb re-called the 5' RACE reads with MiXCR, one entry per CDR3 protein. The table shows 350,000 to 450,000 distinct CDR3 sequences, with under 30% occurring only once. The sample comprised PBMCs. This clonotype was obtained from a woman aged 18-55 years in good health. This rearrangement joins TRBV9 to TRBJ2-4; 7 bases are a match to TRBD1. CDR3 sequence reads: CASSGDSSLAKNIQYF. CDR3 bases: TGTGCCAGCAGCGGGGACAGTTCCCTAGCCAAAAACATTCAGTACTTC.